The entry below gives a single T cell receptor (beta chain) sequence along with its context. This receptor's antigen is unknown. Nothing much larger sits one base from this clone, and base qualities are not available. Deletion took 4 bases off V and 5 bases off J, with a span of 17 bases between the germline ends. As encoded in the germline V gene (reference sequence), CDR1 is SEHNR while CDR2 is FQNEAQ. From the cysteine through the phenylalanine, the CDR3 covers 15 amino acids. Only the CDR3 portion is preserved as DNA: 45 bases, with reading frame beginning at the first base. The immunoSEQ hsTCRB Kit was used with multiplexed V- and J-gene primers to amplify TCR-beta CDR3 regions from genomic DNA. Unique DNA barcodes were added in a second PCR, and the samples were pooled together with one negative control and one positive control. The pooled TCR-beta libraries were sequenced using a 150-cycle paired-end protocol on an Illumina MiSeq. Turning to the authors' computational methods: Adaptive Biotechnologies processed the raw sequencing data and produced a report containing normalized, annotated TCR-beta repertoires. T-cell density was computed as TCR-beta templates normalized to usable DNA, which was estimated by amplifying housekeeping genes. Clonality was defined as 1 minus Pielou's evenness, while richness was a count of unique rearrangements. Three measures quantified intratumor TCR heterogeneity between regions: the Jaccard index, the Morisita overlap index, and the proportion of shared top-20 clonotypes. TCRdb holds this immuneACCESS table with in-frame rearrangements only. Some clones are missing; in checked studies, unresolved V genes explain under half, and the rest has no known cause. That table furnishes V, J and clone size, whereas the DNA furnished D and trimming. Recorded for this sample are over 5,000 clones; approximately 76% of them occurred a single time. Jointly, the top ten make up 7% to 9.5% of the sample.

This specimen comes from a study of T cells and copy number aberrations in small-cell lung cancer (dated by TCRdb to about 2021). Study-wide context: To relate T cell metrics to mutations and copy number aberrations, the same tumor regions underwent both TCR repertoire sequencing and whole-exome sequencing. Tumor TCR data were available for roughly 18 patients, and roughly 14 patients had TCR data from both tumor and normal tissue. On the study overall, not on this receptor specifically: Because surgical resection is uncommon in small-cell lung cancer, the study was limited by a small sample size, and the findings need validation. All specimens were formalin-fixed paraffin-embedded tissue, which is known to introduce sequencing artifacts. A negative correlation was found between higher copy number aberration burden and tumor T-cell density, richness and clonality. Lower T-cell density, richness and clonality were observed in tumors than in adjacent lung tissue, although the difference in density was not significant. The TCR repertoire was highly heterogeneous across regions: about 79.9-97.7% of clones were restricted to a single region, a lower overlap than in localized NSCLC.

Patients with limited-stage small-cell lung cancer who underwent surgical resection in Hangzhou, China, between the late 2000s and the early 2020s were included as donors. All donors were treated with upfront surgery without preoperative chemotherapy or radiotherapy, and immunotherapy was not given to any donor before or after surgery. In the sequenced cohort of roughly 19 patients, every patient was either a smoker or a heavy second-hand smoker. To represent spatial heterogeneity of the primary tumors, three regions were collected from each tumor FFPE block using a grid approach. Tumor regions were macrodissected to enrich malignant cells, and selection was limited to regions expected to yield at least 150 ng DNA. To characterize T cell repertoire heterogeneity, the study applied multi-region TCR-beta sequencing to resected limited-stage small-cell lung cancers and to tumor-adjacent lung tissue. The AllPrep DNA/RNA FFPE Kit (Qiagen) was used to extract genomic DNA from FFPE tissue.

The clonotype comes from a man in his forties or fifties with small cell lung cancer. The chain employs TRBV7-9 and TRBJ2-5; the D gene lacks a confident call. The sequenced sample consisted of tumor tissue. The DNA sequence is given as TGTGCCAGCAGCTCTGTGGCAAGGATTCGGGAGACCCAGTACTTC. This is translated as CASSSVARIRETQYF.